This TCR beta chain emerged from a study of blood T cell repertoires in COVID-19. Study summary: The United States, Italy and Spain were the sources of the acute and convalescent COVID-19 samples. T cells, B-cell-depleted T cells, or PBMCs provided the cDNA or gDNA that served as material.

Trimming cost V 7 bases and J 7 bases, with 17 bases left between them. The CDR3 consists of 15 residues. CDR1 and CDR2 (germline): WSHSY, SAAADI. This study enrolled people aged roughly 18 to 89 from about 24 US geographic areas. In assigning cohorts, the study relied on participant-reported clinical history. This clone was observed a handful of times. TCRdb's table, derived via immunoSEQ multiplex PCR, lists solely in-frame clones and lacks some. The table includes 230,000 or so clones, 80% to 90% detected once. This TCR came from a woman aged 45-65 years who had been exposed to COVID-19. The specimen sequenced was PBMCs or T cells enriched from blood (not recorded which). This sequence joins TRBV10-2 and TRBJ1-6; TRBD1 is a possible D gene (5 bases). CDR3 protein: CASKNGGVPNSPLHF. CDR3 DNA: TGCGCCAGCAAAAACGGGGGGGTCCCCAATTCACCCCTCCACTTT.